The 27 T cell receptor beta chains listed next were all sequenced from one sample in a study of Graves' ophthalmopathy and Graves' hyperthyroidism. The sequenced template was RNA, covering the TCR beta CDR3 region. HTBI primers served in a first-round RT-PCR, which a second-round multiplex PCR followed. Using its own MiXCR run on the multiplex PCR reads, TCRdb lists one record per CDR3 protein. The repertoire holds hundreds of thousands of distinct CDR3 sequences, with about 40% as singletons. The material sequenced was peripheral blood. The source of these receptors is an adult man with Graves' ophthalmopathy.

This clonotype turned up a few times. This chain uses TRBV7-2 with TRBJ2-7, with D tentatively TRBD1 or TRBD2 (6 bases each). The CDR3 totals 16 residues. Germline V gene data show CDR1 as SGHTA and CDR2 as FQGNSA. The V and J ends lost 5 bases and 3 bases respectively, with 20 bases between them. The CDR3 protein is CASSPIGGGRFYEQYF. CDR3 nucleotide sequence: TGTGCCAGCAGCCCTATCGGGGGCGGGCGCTTCTACGAGCAGTACTTC.

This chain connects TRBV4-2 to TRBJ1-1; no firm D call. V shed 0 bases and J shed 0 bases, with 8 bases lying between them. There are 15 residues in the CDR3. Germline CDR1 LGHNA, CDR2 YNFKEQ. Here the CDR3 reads CASSQEPQLNTEAFF. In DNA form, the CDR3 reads TGTGCCAGCAGCCAAGAACCACAGCTGAACACTGAAGCTTTCTTT.

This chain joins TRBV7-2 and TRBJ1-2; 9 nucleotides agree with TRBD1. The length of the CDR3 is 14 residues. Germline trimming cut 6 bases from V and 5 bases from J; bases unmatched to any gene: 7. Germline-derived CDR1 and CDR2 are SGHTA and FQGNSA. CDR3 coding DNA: TGTGCCAGCAGGGGAGGACAGGGGCCGTATGGCTACACCTTC. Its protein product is CASRGGQGPYGYTF.

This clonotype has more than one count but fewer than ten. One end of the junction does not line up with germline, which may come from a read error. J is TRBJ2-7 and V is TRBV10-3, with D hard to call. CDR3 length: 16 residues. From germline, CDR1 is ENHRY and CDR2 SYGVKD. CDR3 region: CASSELQTSFSYEQYF. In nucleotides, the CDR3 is TGTGCCAGCAGTGAACTACAGACCTCTTTCTCCTACGAGCAGTACTTC.

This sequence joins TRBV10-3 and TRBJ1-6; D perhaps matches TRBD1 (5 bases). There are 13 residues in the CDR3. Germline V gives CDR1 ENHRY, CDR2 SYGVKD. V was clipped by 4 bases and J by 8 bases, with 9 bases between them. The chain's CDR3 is CAISGGDHSPLHF. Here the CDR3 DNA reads TGTGCCATCAGTGGAGGGGACCATTCACCCCTCCACTTT.

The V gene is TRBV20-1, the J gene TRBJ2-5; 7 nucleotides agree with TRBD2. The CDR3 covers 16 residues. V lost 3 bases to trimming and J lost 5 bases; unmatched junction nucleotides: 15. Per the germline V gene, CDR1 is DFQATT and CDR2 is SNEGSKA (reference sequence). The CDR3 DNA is TGCAGTGCTAGTACGTCCCTAGCGGCCCTCGAGGAGACCCAGTACTTC. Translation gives CSASTSLAALEETQYF.

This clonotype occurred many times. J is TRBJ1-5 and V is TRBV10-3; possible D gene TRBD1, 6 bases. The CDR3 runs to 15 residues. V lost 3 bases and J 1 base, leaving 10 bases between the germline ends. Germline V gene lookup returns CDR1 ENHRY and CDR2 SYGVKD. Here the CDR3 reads CAISDLGGSNQPQHF. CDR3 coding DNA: TGTGCCATCAGTGACCTAGGGGGAAGCAATCAGCCCCAGCATTTT.

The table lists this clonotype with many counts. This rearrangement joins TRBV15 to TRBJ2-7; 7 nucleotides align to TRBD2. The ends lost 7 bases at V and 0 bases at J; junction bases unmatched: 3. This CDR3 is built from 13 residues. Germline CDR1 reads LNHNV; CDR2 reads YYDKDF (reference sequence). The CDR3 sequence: CATKPSGSYEQYF. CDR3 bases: TGTGCCACCAAGCCTAGCGGCTCCTACGAGCAGTACTTC.

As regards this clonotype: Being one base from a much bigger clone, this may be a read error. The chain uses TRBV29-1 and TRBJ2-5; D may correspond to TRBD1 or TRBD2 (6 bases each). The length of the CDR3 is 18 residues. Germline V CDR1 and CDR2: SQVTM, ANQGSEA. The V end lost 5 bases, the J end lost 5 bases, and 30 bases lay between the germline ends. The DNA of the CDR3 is TGCAGCGTTACCCAGAGGACAGTTTTAAGCGGGCCCTCGGAGACCCAGTACTTC. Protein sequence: CSVTQRTVLSGPSETQYF.

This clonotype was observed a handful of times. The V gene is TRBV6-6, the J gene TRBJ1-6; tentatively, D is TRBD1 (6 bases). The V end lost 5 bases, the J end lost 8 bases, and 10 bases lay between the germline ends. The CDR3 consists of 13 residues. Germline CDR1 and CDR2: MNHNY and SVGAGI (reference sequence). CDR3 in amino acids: CASSENRDSPLHF. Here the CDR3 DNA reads TGTGCCAGCAGTGAAAACAGGGATTCACCCCTCCACTTT.

DNA of the CDR3: TGCAGTGCTCCAACCAGGACAGGGGTGCCCCAGCATTTT. This gives the protein CSAPTRTGVPQHF. This chain uses TRBV20-1 with TRBJ1-5, with TRBD1 matching 9 bases. CDR1 and CDR2 from the germline V gene are DFQATT and SNEGSKA (reference sequence). The CDR3 covers 13 residues. V shed 5 bases and J 9 bases; nucleotides not matched to a gene: 8.

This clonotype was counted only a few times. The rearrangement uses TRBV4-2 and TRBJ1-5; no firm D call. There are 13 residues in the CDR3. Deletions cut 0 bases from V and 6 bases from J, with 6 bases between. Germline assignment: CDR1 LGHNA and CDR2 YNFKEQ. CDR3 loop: CASSQEMGQPQHF. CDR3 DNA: TGTGCCAGCAGCCAAGAGATGGGTCAGCCCCAGCATTTT.

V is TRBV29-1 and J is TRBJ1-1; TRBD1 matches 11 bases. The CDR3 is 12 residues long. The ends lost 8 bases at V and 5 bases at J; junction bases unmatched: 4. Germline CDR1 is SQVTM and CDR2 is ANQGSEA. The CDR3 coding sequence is TGCAGCAGCCGGGACAGGGGGACTGAAGCTTTCTTT. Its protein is CSSRDRGTEAFF.

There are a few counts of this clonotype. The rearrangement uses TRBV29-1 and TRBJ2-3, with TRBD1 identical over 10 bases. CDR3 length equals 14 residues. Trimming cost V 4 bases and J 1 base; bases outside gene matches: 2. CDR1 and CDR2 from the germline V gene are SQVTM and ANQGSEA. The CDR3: CSVVGTGGTDTQYF. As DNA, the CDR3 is TGCAGCGTTGTCGGGACAGGGGGCACAGATACGCAGTATTTT.

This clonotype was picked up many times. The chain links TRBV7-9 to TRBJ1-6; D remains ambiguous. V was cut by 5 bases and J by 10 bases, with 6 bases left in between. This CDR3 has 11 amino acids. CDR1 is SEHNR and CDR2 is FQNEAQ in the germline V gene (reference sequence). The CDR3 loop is CASSAQSPLHF. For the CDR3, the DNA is TGTGCCAGCAGCGCACAATCACCCCTCCACTTT.

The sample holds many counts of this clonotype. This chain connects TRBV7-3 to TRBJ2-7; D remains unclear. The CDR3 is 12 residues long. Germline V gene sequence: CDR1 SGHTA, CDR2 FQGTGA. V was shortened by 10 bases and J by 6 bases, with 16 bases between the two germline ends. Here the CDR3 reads CATPFPMGEQYF. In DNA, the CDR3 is TGTGCCACCCCGTTTCCTATGGGCGAGCAGTACTTC.

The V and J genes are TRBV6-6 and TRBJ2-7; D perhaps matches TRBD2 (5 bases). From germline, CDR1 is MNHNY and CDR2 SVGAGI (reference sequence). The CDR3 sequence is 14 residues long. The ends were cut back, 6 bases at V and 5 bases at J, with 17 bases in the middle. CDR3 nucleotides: TGTGCCAGCAGCGGGCGGAGAGGAGGTGACGAGCAGTACTTC. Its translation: CASSGRRGGDEQYF.

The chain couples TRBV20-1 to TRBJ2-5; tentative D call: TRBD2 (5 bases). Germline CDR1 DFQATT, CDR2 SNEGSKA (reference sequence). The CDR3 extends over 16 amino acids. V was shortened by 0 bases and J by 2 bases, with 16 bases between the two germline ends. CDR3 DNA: TGCAGTGCTAGAGATGAGTCGCGAGCGGAACAAGAGACCCAGTACTTC. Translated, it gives CSARDESRAEQETQYF.

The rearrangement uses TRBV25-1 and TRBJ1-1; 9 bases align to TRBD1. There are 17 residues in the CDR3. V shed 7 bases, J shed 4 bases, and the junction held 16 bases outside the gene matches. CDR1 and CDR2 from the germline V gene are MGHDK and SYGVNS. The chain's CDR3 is CASTLEAGTGPVTEAFF. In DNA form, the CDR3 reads TGTGCCAGCACCCTGGAGGCGGGGACAGGGCCAGTCACTGAAGCTTTCTTT.

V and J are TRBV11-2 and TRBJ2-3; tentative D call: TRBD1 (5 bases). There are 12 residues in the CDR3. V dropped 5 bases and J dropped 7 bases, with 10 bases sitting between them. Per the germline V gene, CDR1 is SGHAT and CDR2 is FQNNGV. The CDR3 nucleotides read TGTGCCAGCAGCCCTGACAGAAATACGCAGTATTTT. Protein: CASSPDRNTQYF.

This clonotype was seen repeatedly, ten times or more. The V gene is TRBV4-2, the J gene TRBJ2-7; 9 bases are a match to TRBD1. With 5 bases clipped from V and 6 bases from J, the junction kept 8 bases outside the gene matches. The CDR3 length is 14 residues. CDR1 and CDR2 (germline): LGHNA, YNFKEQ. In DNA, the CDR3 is TGTGCCAGCAGCAATCCGGGACAGGGTTTCGAGCAGTACTTC. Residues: CASSNPGQGFEQYF.

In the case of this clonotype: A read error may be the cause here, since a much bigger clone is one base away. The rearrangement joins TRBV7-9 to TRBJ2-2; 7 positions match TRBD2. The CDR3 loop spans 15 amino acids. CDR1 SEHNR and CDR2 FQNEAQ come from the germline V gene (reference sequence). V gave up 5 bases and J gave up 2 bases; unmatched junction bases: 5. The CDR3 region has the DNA TGTGCCAGCAGCGAACGGGGGGTCAACACCGGGGAGCTGTTTTTT. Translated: CASSERGVNTGELFF.

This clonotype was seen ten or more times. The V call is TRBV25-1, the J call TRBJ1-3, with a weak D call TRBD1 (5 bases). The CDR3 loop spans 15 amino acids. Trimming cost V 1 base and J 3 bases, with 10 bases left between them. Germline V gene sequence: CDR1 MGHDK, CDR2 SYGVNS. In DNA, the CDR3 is TGTGCCAGCAGTGAATTGGGGACTTTTGGAAACACCATATATTTT. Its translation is CASSELGTFGNTIYF.

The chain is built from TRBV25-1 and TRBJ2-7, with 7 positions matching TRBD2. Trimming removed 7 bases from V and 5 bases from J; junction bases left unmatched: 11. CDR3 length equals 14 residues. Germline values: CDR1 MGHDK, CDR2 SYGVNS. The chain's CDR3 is CASTLEAGVNEQYF. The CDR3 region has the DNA TGTGCCAGCACCCTGGAGGCGGGAGTGAACGAGCAGTACTTC.

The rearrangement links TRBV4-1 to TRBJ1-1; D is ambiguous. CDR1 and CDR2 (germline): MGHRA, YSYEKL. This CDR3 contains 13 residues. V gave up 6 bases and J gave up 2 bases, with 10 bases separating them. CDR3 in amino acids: CASRKTLNTEAFF. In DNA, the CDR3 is TGCGCCAGCAGGAAAACTTTAAACACTGAAGCTTTCTTT.

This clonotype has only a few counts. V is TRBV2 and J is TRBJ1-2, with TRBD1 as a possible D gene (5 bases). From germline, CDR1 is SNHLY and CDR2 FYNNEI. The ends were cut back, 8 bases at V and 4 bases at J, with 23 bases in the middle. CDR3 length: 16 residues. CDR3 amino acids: CASLGVDSKRSYGYTF. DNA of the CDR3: TGTGCCAGCTTAGGGGTTGACAGTAAAAGGTCCTATGGCTACACCTTC.

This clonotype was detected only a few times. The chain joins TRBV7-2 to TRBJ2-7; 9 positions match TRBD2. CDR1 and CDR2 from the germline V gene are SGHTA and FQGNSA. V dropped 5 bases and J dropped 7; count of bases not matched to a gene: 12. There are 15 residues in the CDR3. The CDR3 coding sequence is TGTGCCAGCAGCCAAGACGGCGGGAGGGCAGAAGAGCAGTACTTC. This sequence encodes CASSQDGGRAEEQYF.